This TCR beta chain was sequenced for a study of shared clonotypes between healthy human individuals. CDR3 length: 15 residues. V was pared by 1 base and J by 1 base, with 8 bases between. Germline V gene sequence: CDR1 SGHDN, CDR2 FVKESK. Study-level findings and limits: Among the subsets, naive ones generally showed larger estimated richness than memory ones. Among donors, clonotype sharing was expected to be affected by sequencing depth.

The protocol was immunoSEQ multiplex PCR, while the TCRdb copy is restricted to in-frame clones and leaves out a portion. The table has some 2.1 million clones, roughly 95% seen once. Worth noting for this clone: The target antigen is unknown.

CD8 cells regarded as naive lacked CD45RO, were positively chosen for CCR7, and omitted terminally differentiated effector memory CD45RA+ cells. This sequence joins TRBV14 and TRBJ2-1; D not resolved. The TCR was taken from a man aged 18-30 years in good health. The sequenced sample was naive CD8+ T cells sorted from blood. The DNA of the CDR3 is TGTGCCAGCAGCCAAGGTACTATATCCTACAATGAGCAGTTCTTC. It specifies CASSQGTISYNEQFF.